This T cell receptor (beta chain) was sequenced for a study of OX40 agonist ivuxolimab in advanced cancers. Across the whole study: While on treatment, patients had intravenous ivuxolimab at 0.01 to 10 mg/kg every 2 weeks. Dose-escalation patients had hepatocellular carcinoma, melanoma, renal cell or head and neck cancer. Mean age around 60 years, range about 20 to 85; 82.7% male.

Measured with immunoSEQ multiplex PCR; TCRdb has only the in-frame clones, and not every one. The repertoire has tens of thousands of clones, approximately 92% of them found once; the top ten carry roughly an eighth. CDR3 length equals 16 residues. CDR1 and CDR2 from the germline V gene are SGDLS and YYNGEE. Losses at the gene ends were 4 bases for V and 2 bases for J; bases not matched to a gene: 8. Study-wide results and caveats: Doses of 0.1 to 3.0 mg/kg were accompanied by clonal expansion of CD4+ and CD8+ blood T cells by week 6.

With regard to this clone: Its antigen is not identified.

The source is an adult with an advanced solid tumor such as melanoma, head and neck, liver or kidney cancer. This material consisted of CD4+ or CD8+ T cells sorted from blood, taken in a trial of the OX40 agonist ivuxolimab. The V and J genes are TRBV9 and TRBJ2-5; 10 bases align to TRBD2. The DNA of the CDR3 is TGTGCCAGCAGCTTCCGGGGTAGCGGGGGGCAAGAGACCCAGTACTTC. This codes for CASSFRGSGGQETQYF.